The 17 T cell receptor beta chains reported below all come from one sample, sequenced in a study of T cell responses to AZD1222 COVID-19 vaccine. Produced via immunoSEQ multiplex PCR; TCRdb's table is partial and in-frame only. The sample consists of around 140,000 clones, around 91% of them appearing once. The sequences come from peripheral blood, collected 28 days after the second AZD1222 dose. The receptors derive from an adult who received the AZD1222 COVID-19 vaccine.

This chain joins TRBV9 and TRBJ1-6; no reliable D call. The CDR3 length is 14 residues. The V end was cut by 0 bases, the J end by 8 bases, with 9 bases between. Germline loops: CDR1 SGDLS, CDR2 YYNGEE. CDR3 in amino acids: CASSVGQVYSPLHF. CDR3 bases: TGTGCCAGCAGCGTAGGGCAGGTATATTCACCCCTCCACTTT.

The CDR3 DNA sequence: TGTGCCAGCAGACCCGGGGGGGGGCGCACTGAAGCTTTCTTT. Translated: CASRPGGGRTEAFF. The chain has TRBV7-2 and TRBJ1-1; weak D call: TRBD1 (6 bases). The V end lost 6 bases, the J end lost 4 bases, and 15 bases lay between the germline ends. The CDR3 is 14 residues long. Germline assignment: CDR1 SGHTA and CDR2 FQGNSA.

This clone was picked up one time. The J gene is TRBJ2-5, the V gene TRBV6-6; 8 bases match TRBD1. The CDR3 is 13 amino acids. CDR1 is MNHNY and CDR2 is SVGAGI in the germline V gene (reference sequence). Unmatched junction bases numbered 5, after V lost 6 bases and J lost 5 bases. Written as DNA, the CDR3 is TGTGCCAGCAGCGGACAGGGTGGGGAGACCCAGTACTTC. Translating it yields CASSGQGGETQYF.

The chain links TRBV6-5 to TRBJ2-1; tentative D call: TRBD1 (6 bases). CDR1 and CDR2 (germline): MNHEY, SVGAGI. V lost 2 bases and J lost 3, with 8 bases in between. The CDR3 runs to 14 residues. CDR3 DNA sequence: TGTGCCAGCAGTTACGTGGGACACTACAATGAGCAGTTCTTC. It is translated as CASSYVGHYNEQFF.

This clone was picked up one time. The rearrangement uses TRBV18 and TRBJ1-2; possible D gene TRBD1, 5 bases. Germline values: CDR1 KGHSH, CDR2 LQKENI. Trimming removed 3 bases from V and 3 bases from J, with 11 bases in between. The CDR3 length is 14 residues. The CDR3: CASSPQGSDYGYTF. The CDR3 DNA sequence: TGTGCCAGCTCACCTCAGGGCAGTGACTATGGCTACACCTTC.

This chain links TRBV18 with TRBJ2-1; D is uncertain. CDR3 length: 12 residues. In germline, CDR1 is KGHSH, CDR2 LQKENI. With 3 bases removed from V and 5 bases from J, the gap between germline ends came to 5 bases. The DNA of the CDR3 is TGTGCCAGCTCACCCGTGGACAATGAGCAGTTCTTC. Translation gives CASSPVDNEQFF.

This chain links TRBV6-5 with TRBJ2-1; 9 bases line up with TRBD1. The CDR3 runs 15 residues. Losses at the gene ends were 4 bases for V and 8 bases for J; bases not matched to a gene: 9. The germline gives CDR1 MNHEY, CDR2 SVGAGI. The CDR3 bases are TGTGCCAGCAGTTGGACAGGGGATAAAGGGGATGAGCAGTTCTTC. Translating gives CASSWTGDKGDEQFF.

V usage is TRBV7-8 and J usage is TRBJ1-3, with 8 bases matching TRBD1. Germline-derived CDR1 and CDR2 are SGHVS and FQNEAQ. The CDR3 sequence is 15 residues long. J was trimmed by 0 bases and V by 4 bases; bases with no gene match: 2. The CDR3 is CASSSDRGSGNTIYF. CDR3 in DNA: TGTGCCAGCAGCTCCGACAGGGGCTCTGGAAACACCATATATTTT.

The chain combines TRBV2 with TRBJ1-2, with D uncertain. This CDR3 contains 13 residues. Germline-derived CDR1 and CDR2 are SNHLY and FYNNEI. V was cut by 4 bases and J by 7 bases, with 13 bases left in between. CDR3 nucleotide sequence: TGTGCCAGCAGTGGGATGAAAACTGGTGGCTACACCTTC. Its protein product is CASSGMKTGGYTF.

The chain joins TRBV28 to TRBJ2-5; D possibly corresponds to TRBD1 (5 bases). Per the germline V gene, CDR1 is MDHEN and CDR2 is SYDVKM. The CDR3 is 15 residues long. V lost 4 bases and J lost 1, with 13 bases in between. As DNA, the CDR3 is TGTGCCAGCAGTTCAGGGTTAGGCTCCCAAGAGACCCAGTACTTC. This translates into CASSSGLGSQETQYF.

The chain employs TRBV18 and TRBJ1-5; D remains ambiguous. The germline V and J ends were trimmed by 0 bases and 0 bases, with 12 bases remaining between them. This CDR3 has 17 residues. Germline V lookup: CDR1 KGHSH, CDR2 LQKENI. DNA for the CDR3: TGTGCCAGCTCACCACCGACGGCAGGCCCTAGCAATCAGCCCCAGCATTTT. This encodes CASSPPTAGPSNQPQHF.

The chain joins TRBV24-1 to TRBJ1-4; a possible D gene is TRBD1 (6 bases). The germline CDR1 and CDR2 sequences are KGHDR and SFDVKD. The ends were cut back, 11 bases at V and 0 bases at J, with 15 bases in the middle. The CDR3 length is 15 residues. In nucleotides, the CDR3 is TGTGCCAAGGGGGGGCAGGGTTCAACTAATGAAAAACTGTTTTTT. Its translation is CAKGGQGSTNEKLFF.

The CDR3 bases are TGTGCCACCAGCCCTCGCCAATCTAACTATGGCTACACCTTC. Its translation: CATSPRQSNYGYTF. The V gene is TRBV15, the J gene TRBJ1-2; the D is unclear. In germline, CDR1 is LNHNV, CDR2 YYDKDF (reference sequence). The CDR3 runs to 14 residues. V was trimmed by 5 bases and J by 0 bases, leaving 10 bases between them.

The CDR3 nucleotides are TGTGCCAGCCTAGGGGGGGGGCCTGGAAACACCATATATTTT. Its protein product is CASLGGGPGNTIYF. J is TRBJ1-3 and V is TRBV28, with a possible D match to TRBD1 (6 bases). Trimming took 8 bases from V and 2 from J, leaving 13 bases between them. The length of the CDR3 is 14 residues. The germline V gene encodes CDR1 MDHEN and CDR2 SYDVKM.

The CDR3 region has the DNA TGTGCCAGCAGCGCTGGGCCGGAGGGCTATAATTCACCCCTCCACTTT. Translating it yields CASSAGPEGYNSPLHF. The chain recombines TRBV11-2 with TRBJ1-6; D is uncertain. Germline CDR1 SGHAT, CDR2 FQNNGV. The CDR3 is made up of 16 amino acids. V lost 5 bases and J lost 3, with 14 bases in between. Variable domain in full (rest from reference TRBV11-2 and TRBJ1-6): EAGVAQSPRYKIIEKRQSVAFWCNPISGHATLYWYQQILGQGPKLLIQFQNNGVVDDSQLPKDRFSAERLKGVDSTLKIQPAKLEDSAVYLCASSAGPEGYNSPLHFGNGTRLTVT.

The chain recombines TRBV19 with TRBJ1-3; no definite D call. Trimming removed 1 base at V and 0 bases at J, with 10 bases between. Germline CDR1 is LNHDA and CDR2 is SQIVND (reference sequence). CDR3 length: 16 residues. The CDR3: CASSIGAGNSGNTIYF. CDR3 sequence (DNA): TGTGCCAGTAGTATAGGGGCCGGCAACTCTGGAAACACCATATATTTT.

J is TRBJ2-7 and V is TRBV19; TRBD2 aligns across 10 bases. Germline-derived CDR1 and CDR2 are LNHDA and SQIVND (reference sequence). The CDR3 is 16 amino acids. V trimming: 4 bases; J trimming: 2 bases; junction bases outside the gene matches: 8. The chain's CDR3 is CASSTHGTSVTYEQYF. In DNA form, the CDR3 reads TGTGCCAGTAGTACCCACGGGACTAGCGTAACCTACGAGCAGTACTTC.